The rows below give T cell receptor beta chains drawn from one sample of a study of cytomegalovirus exposure and HLA in healthy donors. Only in-frame clones appear in the TCRdb table, and some are missing; sequencing was by immunoSEQ multiplex PCR. The repertoire holds about 130,000 clones, with under 85% as singletons. Sequencing was done on a sample of PBMCs. The receptors here all came from a woman aged 45 to 65 in good health and CMV-seropositive. Each CDR3 is given without its conserved first and last residue.

>TRBV5-1|TRBJ1-2
ASSLQLGDGGYT
>TRBV9|TRBJ1-5
ASSVGQGGNQPQH
>TRBV6-5|TRBJ1-4
ASSSPRDRTGEKLF
>TRBV19|TRBJ2-5
ASSMTSGGPQETQY
>TRBV7-6|TRBJ2-2
ASSSLDSLTGELF
>TRBV4-1|TRBJ1-3
ASSQNRGLAGNTIY
>TRBV29-1|TRBJ2-5
SVEDRGGGWFGETQY
>TRBV2|TRBJ1-2
ASQGQGGGYT
>TRBV10-3|TRBJ1-6
AISVDKTDNSYNSPLH
>TRBV5-5|TRBJ2-5
ASSSTGRETQY
>TRBV25-1|TRBJ2-7
ASSESLAGFYEQY
>TRBV10-2|TRBJ2-5
ASSEHRGETQY
>TRBV19|TRBJ2-3
ASSPKRGQADTQY
>TRBV4-1|TRBJ1-4
ASSHVQGVEKLF
>TRBV7-3|TRBJ2-1
ASSLEAGPYNEQF
>TRBV29-1|TRBJ2-2
SVVGDYFPGELF
>TRBV5-6|TRBJ1-4
ASSLVGRSTSNEKLF
>TRBV27|TRBJ2-3
ASTARLESDTQY